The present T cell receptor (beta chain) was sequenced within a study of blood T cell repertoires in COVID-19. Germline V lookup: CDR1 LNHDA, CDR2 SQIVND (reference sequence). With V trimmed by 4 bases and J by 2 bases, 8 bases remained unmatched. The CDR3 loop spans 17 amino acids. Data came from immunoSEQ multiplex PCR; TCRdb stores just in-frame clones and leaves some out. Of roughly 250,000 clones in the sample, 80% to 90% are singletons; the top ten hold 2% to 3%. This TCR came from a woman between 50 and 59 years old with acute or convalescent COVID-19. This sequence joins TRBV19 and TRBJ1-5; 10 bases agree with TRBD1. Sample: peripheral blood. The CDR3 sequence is CASSTRDRGGGNQPQHF. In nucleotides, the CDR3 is TGTGCCAGTAGTACAAGGGACAGGGGAGGAGGCAATCAGCCCCAGCATTTT.